One and the same sample provided the 22 T cell receptor beta chains below, sequenced in a study of blood T cell repertoires in COVID-19. Measured with immunoSEQ multiplex PCR; TCRdb has only the in-frame clones, and not every one. This table holds under 35,000 clones, over 75% found once. Material: peripheral blood. These receptors came from a human donor in a cohort sampled during active COVID-19.

The chain couples TRBV7-6 to TRBJ2-1; 7 bases align to TRBD1. The CDR3 has 15 residues. V trimming: 5 bases; J trimming: 7 bases; junction bases outside the gene matches: 11. CDR1 is SGHVS, CDR2 FNYEAQ, per germline. The CDR3 here is CASSPRQGLKNEQFF. The CDR3 bases are TGTGCCAGCAGCCCCCGACAGGGCTTGAAGAATGAGCAGTTCTTC. The variable domain in full, completed from reference TRBV7-6 and TRBJ2-1, reads GAGVSQSPRYKVTKRGQDVALRCDPISGHVSLYWYRQALGQGPEFLTYFNYEAQQDKSGLPNDRFSAERPEGSISTLTIQRTEQRDSAMYRCASSPRQGLKNEQFFGPGTRLTVL.

The J gene is TRBJ2-7, the V gene TRBV5-1; 7 positions match TRBD1. This CDR3 has 15 residues. CDR1 and CDR2 (germline): SGHRS, YFSETQ. J was trimmed by 2 bases and V by 4 bases; bases with no gene match: 9. Here the CDR3 DNA reads TGCGCCAGCAGCCCCTTTGAGGGACAGACCTACGAGCAGTACTTC. Amino acid sequence: CASSPFEGQTYEQYF.

V is TRBV9 and J is TRBJ1-1; D might be TRBD1 (6 bases). Germline V gene sequence: CDR1 SGDLS, CDR2 YYNGEE. CDR3 length: 16 amino acids. V was pared by 4 bases and J by 3 bases, with 19 bases between. The CDR3 region is CASSSSIRGGDTEAFF. CDR3 DNA sequence: TGTGCCAGCAGCAGCTCAATCAGGGGTGGGGACACTGAAGCTTTCTTT.

In its sample, this clone ranks as medium-sized (0.01 to 0.1%). This chain uses TRBV5-7 with TRBJ1-5, with D perhaps TRBD1 (5 bases). TRBV5-7 is given ORF status, its function remaining uncertain. Trimming left V 6 bases short and J 3 bases short, with 13 bases between. This CDR3 region has 14 residues. Here the CDR3 reads CASKDDSVNQPQHF. The CDR3 nucleotides read TGTGCCAGCAAGGACGACAGCGTCAATCAGCCCCAGCATTTT.

The chain couples TRBV5-5 to TRBJ2-7; D is unclear. This CDR3 has 12 amino acids. The germline gives CDR1 SGHKS, CDR2 YYEKEE (reference sequence). V lost 3 bases, J lost 4 bases, and 8 bases lay in between. CDR3 sequence: CASSSPFYEQYF. DNA of the CDR3: TGTGCCAGCAGCTCTCCCTTTTACGAGCAGTACTTC. The whole variable domain, filled in from reference TRBV5-5 and TRBJ2-7, reads DAGVTQSPTHLIKTRGQQVTLRCSPISGHKSVSWYQQVLGQGPQFIFQYYEKEERGRGNFPDRFSARQFPNYSSELNVNALLLGDSALYLCASSSPFYEQYFGPGTRLTVT.

The rearrangement links TRBV4-1 to TRBJ2-3; 11 bases map to TRBD2. Unmatched junction bases numbered 4, after V lost 1 base and J lost 4 bases. The CDR3 spans 16 residues. Germline values: CDR1 MGHRA, CDR2 YSYEKL. The DNA of the CDR3 is TGCGCCAGCAGCCAAGCCCTAGCGGGGGGAGCAGATACGCAGTATTTT. Its protein product is CASSQALAGGADTQYF.

The rearrangement links TRBV27 to TRBJ2-7; D is unclear. The V and J ends lost 0 bases and 5 bases respectively, with 11 bases between them. The CDR3 is made up of 14 amino acids. CDR1 and CDR2 from the germline V gene are MNHEY and SMNVEV (reference sequence). This chain's CDR3 is CASSLSSGWDEQYF. Here the CDR3 DNA reads TGTGCCAGCAGTTTATCTTCAGGATGGGACGAGCAGTACTTC.

This clone was detected only a few times. The genes are TRBV13 and TRBJ2-7; D possibly corresponds to TRBD2 (6 bases). Per the germline V gene, CDR1 is PRHDT and CDR2 is FYEKMQ (reference sequence). Trimming left V 5 bases short and J 4 bases short, with 18 bases between. This CDR3 comprises 15 residues. CDR3: CASSTRGTGTYEQYF. The CDR3 DNA follows: TGTGCCAGCAGCACCCGGGGGACCGGGACGTACGAGCAGTACTTC.

The chain joins TRBV11-2 to TRBJ2-1; a weak D match, TRBD1 (6 bases). The CDR3 extends over 13 amino acids. V was trimmed by 0 bases and J by 15 bases, leaving 15 bases between them. The germline V gene encodes CDR1 SGHAT and CDR2 FQNNGV. The CDR3 region is CASSLDPRTVSFF. DNA of the CDR3: TGTGCCAGCAGCTTAGATCCCCGGACAGTCTCGTTCTTC.

This clone has just one count. The chain is built from TRBV9 and TRBJ2-3; TRBD2 agrees at 7 bases. With 0 bases clipped from V and 2 bases from J, the junction kept 6 bases outside the gene matches. The germline V gene encodes CDR1 SGDLS and CDR2 YYNGEE. The CDR3 runs 16 residues. The CDR3 DNA follows: TGTGCCAGCAGCGTAGTGGGCGGGGGATACACAGATACGCAGTATTTT. Translating it yields CASSVVGGGYTDTQYF.

The V call is TRBV7-9, the J call TRBJ2-7, with a tentative D call TRBD1 (7 bases). This CDR3 contains 14 residues. The V gene lost 5 bases and the J gene lost 2 bases, with 13 bases spanning the gap. The germline V gene encodes CDR1 SEHNR and CDR2 FQNEAQ (reference sequence). The CDR3 sequence: CASSPGDSPYEQYF. The CDR3 DNA follows: TGTGCCAGCAGCCCGGGGGACAGTCCCTACGAGCAGTACTTC.

The chain is built from TRBV6-5 and TRBJ2-1; 10 nucleotides line up with TRBD2. The ends lost 6 bases at V and 5 bases at J; junction bases unmatched: 7. From germline, CDR1 is MNHEY and CDR2 SVGAGI. The CDR3 sequence is 15 residues long. CDR3: CASSAPSGGDNEQFF. The CDR3 nucleotides read TGTGCCAGCAGCGCCCCCAGCGGGGGGGACAATGAGCAGTTCTTC.

The CDR3 coding sequence is TGTGCCAGCAGTTTATCGACCGGGGCTGGGGCCAACGTCCTGACTTTC. It codes for CASSLSTGAGANVLTF. The chain has TRBV27 and TRBJ2-6, with a weak D call TRBD2 (5 bases). The CDR3 totals 16 residues. Germline V gene data show CDR1 as MNHEY and CDR2 as SMNVEV (reference sequence). The ends were cut back, 0 bases at V and 2 bases at J, with 8 bases in the middle.

This clone was counted a single time. This rearrangement joins TRBV23-1 to TRBJ1-4; a possible D gene is TRBD1 (6 bases). TRBV23-1 is sorted into the ORF group, with uncertain function. The V end lost 4 bases, the J end lost 0 bases, and 15 bases lay between the germline ends. This CDR3 comprises 17 residues. This chain's CDR3 is CASSPRTGLATNEKLFF. DNA of the CDR3: TGCGCCAGCAGTCCCCGTACAGGGTTGGCAACTAATGAAAAACTGTTTTTT.

The chain carries TRBV30 and TRBJ2-3, with 9 bases aligning to TRBD1. The length of the CDR3 is 16 residues. With 5 bases clipped from V and 0 bases from J, the junction kept 9 bases outside the gene matches. CDR1 and CDR2 (germline): GTSNPN, SVGIG (reference sequence). The CDR3 DNA reads TGTGCCTGGTCGGCCGGGACAGGGACTAGCACAGATACGCAGTATTTT. It yields the protein CAWSAGTGTSTDTQYF.

This clone has a handful of counts. The chain recombines TRBV4-2 with TRBJ1-2; TRBD1 might be the D (5 bases). CDR3 length: 14 amino acids. The V gene lost 4 bases and the J gene lost 1 base, with 10 bases spanning the gap. Germline V lookup: CDR1 LGHNA, CDR2 YNFKEQ. The CDR3 nucleotides read TGTGCCAGCAGCCCCAGGGCTGTTAACTATGGCTACACCTTC. The encoded protein is CASSPRAVNYGYTF.

The chain is built from TRBV5-6 and TRBJ2-7; TRBD2 matches at 8 bases. The CDR3 is 15 amino acids. Losses at the gene ends were 1 base for V and 0 bases for J; bases not matched to a gene: 3. CDR1 is SGHDT and CDR2 is YYEEEE in the germline V gene. CDR3 nucleotides: TGTGCCAGCAGCTTGCGGGGGGGGACCTCCTACGAGCAGTACTTC. Protein: CASSLRGGTSYEQYF.

V and J are TRBV11-2 and TRBJ2-3; 15 bases are shared with TRBD2. V lost 4 bases, J lost 5 bases, and 13 bases stayed unmatched. This CDR3 spans 19 amino acids. CDR1 is SGHAT, CDR2 FQNNGV, per germline. CDR3 sequence reads: CASSSGGFPGLAGGDTQYF. The CDR3 DNA reads TGTGCCAGCAGCTCGGGAGGGTTCCCGGGACTAGCGGGGGGAGATACGCAGTATTTT.

V gene TRBV14 combines with J gene TRBJ2-2, with D maybe TRBD1 (6 bases). Germline CDR1 SGHDN, CDR2 FVKESK. The CDR3 has 14 residues. V lost 4 bases, J lost 6 bases, and 12 bases lay in between. CDR3 in amino acids: CASSLSRGAGELFF. DNA of the CDR3: TGTGCCAGCAGCCTCAGCAGGGGCGCCGGGGAGCTGTTTTTT.

This rearrangement joins TRBV5-6 to TRBJ2-1; 10 bases line up with TRBD1. The J segment lost 7 bases and the V segment lost 4 bases, leaving 11 bases of the junction unmatched. Germline V gives CDR1 SGHDT, CDR2 YYEEEE. This CDR3 region has 16 residues. The CDR3 region is CASSPSPGQGSNEQFF. In nucleotides, the CDR3 is TGTGCCAGCAGCCCGTCTCCGGGACAGGGGAGTAATGAGCAGTTCTTC.

This rearrangement joins TRBV7-9 to TRBJ2-7; weak D call: TRBD1 (6 bases). V lost 2 bases, J lost 4 bases, and 12 bases lay in between. The CDR3 has 14 amino acids. Germline V gene data show CDR1 as SEHNR and CDR2 as FQNEAQ (reference sequence). The CDR3 spells CASSLRDNKYEQYF. The CDR3, as DNA: TGTGCCAGCAGCTTACGGGACAATAAGTACGAGCAGTACTTC.

This clone was seen a single time. The chain combines TRBV28 with TRBJ1-5; D may be TRBD1 (5 bases). V was pared by 1 base and J by 7 bases, with 17 bases between. This CDR3 spans 16 amino acids. CDR1 MDHEN and CDR2 SYDVKM come from the germline V gene. CDR3 region: CASSLLHNSGNQPQHF. The CDR3 bases are TGTGCCAGCAGTTTATTACATAACTCAGGGAACCAGCCCCAGCATTTT.